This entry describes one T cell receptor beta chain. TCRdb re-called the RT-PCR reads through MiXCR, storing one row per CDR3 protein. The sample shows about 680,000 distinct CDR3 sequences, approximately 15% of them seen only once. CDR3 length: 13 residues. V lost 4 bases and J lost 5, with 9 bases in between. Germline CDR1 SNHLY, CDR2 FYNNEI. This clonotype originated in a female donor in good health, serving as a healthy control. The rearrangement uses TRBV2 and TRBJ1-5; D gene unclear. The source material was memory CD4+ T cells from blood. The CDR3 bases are TGTGCCAGCAGTGTACAGAGGGATCAGCCCCAGCATTTT. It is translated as CASSVQRDQPQHF. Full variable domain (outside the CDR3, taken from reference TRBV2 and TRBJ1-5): EPEVTQTPSHQVTQMGQEVILRCVPISNHLYFYWYRQILGQKVEFLVSFYNNEISEKSEIFDDQFSVERPDGSNFTLKIRSTKLEDSAMYFCASSVQRDQPQHFGDGTRLSIL.